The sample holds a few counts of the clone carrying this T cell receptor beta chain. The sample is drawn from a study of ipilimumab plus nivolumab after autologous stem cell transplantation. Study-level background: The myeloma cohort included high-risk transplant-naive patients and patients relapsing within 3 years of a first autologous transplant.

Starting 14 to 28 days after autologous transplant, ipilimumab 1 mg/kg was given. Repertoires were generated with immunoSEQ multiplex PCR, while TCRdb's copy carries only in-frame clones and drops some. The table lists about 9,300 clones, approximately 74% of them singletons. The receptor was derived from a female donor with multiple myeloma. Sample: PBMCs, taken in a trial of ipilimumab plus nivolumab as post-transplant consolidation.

CDR3 amino acids: CARSLAAGEGEAFF. Written as DNA, the CDR3 is TGTGCCAGAAGCTTGGCTGCGGGAGAAGGTGAAGCTTTCTTT. The gene calls are TRBV5-3 and TRBJ1-1; D is uncertain. TRBV5-3 is classed as an ORF, of uncertain function. The CDR3 runs 14 residues. V dropped 0 bases and J dropped 7 bases, with 13 bases sitting between them.